One sample yielded the 6 T cell receptor beta chains listed below, sequenced in a study of regulatory T cells in long-lasting Graves disease. Combining iRepertoire HTBI primers with Arm-PCR of CDR3 regions, the authors built TCR beta libraries. One entry per CDR3 protein results from TCRdb running MiXCR on the multiplex PCR reads. The sample lists about 530,000 distinct CDR3 sequences; roughly 15% were seen once. As to time point: newly diagnosed GD, antithyroid drugs for less than 3 months. Extracted PBMC RNA gave rise to the TCR library. A further study also used this sample, focusing on T cells in Graves' hyperthyroidism and ophthalmopathy.

This sample comprised peripheral blood mononuclear cells (PBMCs), obtained at new diagnosis, from a patient treated with antithyroid drugs. The receptors were sampled from a woman aged 35 to 59 with Graves disease.

This clonotype was recorded at least ten times. The chain recombines TRBV3-1 with TRBJ2-3, with TRBD2 identical over 12 bases. The CDR3 consists of 16 residues. The germline V gene encodes CDR1 LGHDT and CDR2 YNNKEL (reference sequence). Losses at the gene ends were 4 bases for V and 1 base for J; bases not matched to a gene: 3. The CDR3 protein is CASSPRLAGGTDTQYF. CDR3 DNA: TGTGCCAGCAGCCCTCGACTAGCGGGGGGCACAGATACGCAGTATTTT.

This rearrangement joins TRBV4-1 to TRBJ1-2; 8 bases line up with TRBD1. The CDR3 has 14 amino acids. CDR1 MGHRA and CDR2 YSYEKL come from the germline V gene. The trim removed 2 bases at V and 4 bases at J, leaving 3 bases unmatched. This CDR3 is CASSQQDRVYGYTF. The CDR3 DNA reads as TGCGCCAGCAGCCAACAGGACAGGGTCTATGGCTACACCTTC.

This clonotype was observed many times. The chain carries TRBV28 and TRBJ2-1; D not certain. The CDR3 is made up of 14 amino acids. V was trimmed by 6 bases and J by 0 bases, leaving 9 bases between them. Germline V CDR1 and CDR2: MDHEN, SYDVKM. The CDR3 sequence: CASSLTGSYNEQFF. CDR3 coding DNA: TGTGCCAGCAGCTTAACGGGCTCCTACAATGAGCAGTTCTTC.

The chain combines TRBV6-1 with TRBJ2-5; 7 bases fit TRBD1. Trimming took 10 bases from V and 1 from J; bases not matched to a gene: 12. This CDR3 region has 15 residues. Germline V lookup: CDR1 MNHNS, CDR2 SASEGT. The CDR3 region has the DNA TGTGCCAACAACAACCGACAGGGCCCCCAAGAGACCCAGTACTTC. Encoded protein: CANNNRQGPQETQYF.

This clonotype was seen a handful of times. This chain links TRBV12-3 or TRBV12-4 with TRBJ2-7; tentatively, D is TRBD2 (7 bases). V shed 7 bases and J shed 2 bases, with 18 bases lying between them. The CDR3 has 15 residues. CDR3 region: CASTISGGPTYEQYF. The CDR3, as DNA: TGTGCCAGCACTATCTCCGGGGGGCCCACCTACGAGCAGTACTTC.

The chain links TRBV12-3 or TRBV12-4 to TRBJ1-5, with D hard to call. The CDR3 extends over 14 amino acids. Trimming removed 2 bases at V and 2 bases at J, with 7 bases between. The CDR3 spells CASSLKNGNQPQHF. For the CDR3, the DNA is TGTGCCAGCAGTTTAAAAAACGGCAATCAGCCCCAGCATTTT.